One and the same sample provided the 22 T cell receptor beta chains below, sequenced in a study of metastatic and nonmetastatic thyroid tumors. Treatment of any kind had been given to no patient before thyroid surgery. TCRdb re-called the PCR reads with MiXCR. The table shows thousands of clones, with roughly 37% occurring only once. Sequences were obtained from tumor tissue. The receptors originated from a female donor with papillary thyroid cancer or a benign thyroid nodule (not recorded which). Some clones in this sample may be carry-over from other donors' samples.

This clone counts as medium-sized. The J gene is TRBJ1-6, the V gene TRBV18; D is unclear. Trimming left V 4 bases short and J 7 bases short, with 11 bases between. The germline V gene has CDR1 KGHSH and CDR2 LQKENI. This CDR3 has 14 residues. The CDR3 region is CASSRDARNSPLHF. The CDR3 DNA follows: TGTGCCAGCTCACGTGACGCGAGGAATTCACCCCTCCACTTT.

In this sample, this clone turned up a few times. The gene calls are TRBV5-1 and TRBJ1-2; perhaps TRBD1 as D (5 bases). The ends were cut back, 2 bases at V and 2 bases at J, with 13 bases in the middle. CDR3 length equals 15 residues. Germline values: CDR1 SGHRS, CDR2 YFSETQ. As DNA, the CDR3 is TGCGCCAGCAGCTTTGTTGCAGGGTCCAACTATGGCTACACCTTC. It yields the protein CASSFVAGSNYGYTF. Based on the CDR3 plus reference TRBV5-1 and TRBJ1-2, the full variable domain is KAGVTQTPRYLIKTRGQQVTLSCSPISGHRSVSWYQQTPGQGLQFLFEYFSETQRNKGNFPGRFSGRQFSNSRSEMNVSTLELGDSALYLCASSFVAGSNYGYTFGSGTRLTVV.

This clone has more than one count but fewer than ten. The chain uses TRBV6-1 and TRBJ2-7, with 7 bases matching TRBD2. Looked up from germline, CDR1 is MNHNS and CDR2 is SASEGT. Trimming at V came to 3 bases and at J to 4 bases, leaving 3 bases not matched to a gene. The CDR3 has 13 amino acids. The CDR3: CASSEWGGYEQYF. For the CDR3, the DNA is TGTGCCAGCAGTGAGTGGGGGGGATACGAGCAGTACTTC.

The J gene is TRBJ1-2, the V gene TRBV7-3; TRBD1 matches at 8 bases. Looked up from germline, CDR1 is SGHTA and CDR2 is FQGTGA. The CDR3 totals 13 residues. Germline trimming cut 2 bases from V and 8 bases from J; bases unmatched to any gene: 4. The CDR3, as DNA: TGTGCCAGCAGCTTACAGGGGGCTCGCGGCTACACCTTC. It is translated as CASSLQGARGYTF.

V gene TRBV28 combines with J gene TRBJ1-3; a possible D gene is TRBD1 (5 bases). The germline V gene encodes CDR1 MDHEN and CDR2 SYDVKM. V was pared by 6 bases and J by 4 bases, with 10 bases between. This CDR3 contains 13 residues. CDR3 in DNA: TGTGCCAGCAGGGAACAGGTCGGAAACACCATATATTTT. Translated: CASREQVGNTIYF.

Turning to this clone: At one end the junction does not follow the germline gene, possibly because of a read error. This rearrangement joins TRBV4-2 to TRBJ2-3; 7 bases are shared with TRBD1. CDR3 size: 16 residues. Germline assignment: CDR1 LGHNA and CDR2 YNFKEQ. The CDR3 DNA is TGTGCCGGCAGCACACGACAGGGAACACACACAGATACGCAGTATTTT. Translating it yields CAGSTRQGTHTDTQYF.

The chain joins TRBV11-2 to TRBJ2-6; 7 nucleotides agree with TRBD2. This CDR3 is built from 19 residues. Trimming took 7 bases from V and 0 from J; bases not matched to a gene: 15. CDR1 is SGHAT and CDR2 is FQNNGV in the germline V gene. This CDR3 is CASIHTKGLRNSGANVLTF. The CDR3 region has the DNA TGTGCCAGCATCCATACAAAGGGACTACGAAACTCTGGGGCCAACGTCCTGACTTTC.

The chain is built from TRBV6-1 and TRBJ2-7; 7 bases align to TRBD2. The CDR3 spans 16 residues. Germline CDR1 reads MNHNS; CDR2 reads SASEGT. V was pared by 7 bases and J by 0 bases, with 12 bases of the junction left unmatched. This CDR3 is CASNTGTGGSSYEQYF. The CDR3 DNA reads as TGTGCCAGCAACACTGGTACCGGGGGGAGCTCCTACGAGCAGTACTTC.

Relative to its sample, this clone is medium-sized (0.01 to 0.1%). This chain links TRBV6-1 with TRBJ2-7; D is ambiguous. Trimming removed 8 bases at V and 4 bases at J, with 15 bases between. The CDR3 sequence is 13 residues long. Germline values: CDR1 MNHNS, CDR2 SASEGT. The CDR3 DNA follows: TGTGCCAGCCTACGGCTGGGGTCTTACGAGCAGTACTTC. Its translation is CASLRLGSYEQYF.

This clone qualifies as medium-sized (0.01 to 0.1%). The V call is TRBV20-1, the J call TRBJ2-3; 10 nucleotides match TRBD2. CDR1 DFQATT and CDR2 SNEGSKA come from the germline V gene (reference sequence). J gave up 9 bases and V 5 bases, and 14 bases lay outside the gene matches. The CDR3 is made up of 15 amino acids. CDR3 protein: CSAPRPLAGVETQYF. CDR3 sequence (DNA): TGCAGTGCTCCAAGGCCTCTAGCGGGAGTGGAGACGCAGTATTTT.

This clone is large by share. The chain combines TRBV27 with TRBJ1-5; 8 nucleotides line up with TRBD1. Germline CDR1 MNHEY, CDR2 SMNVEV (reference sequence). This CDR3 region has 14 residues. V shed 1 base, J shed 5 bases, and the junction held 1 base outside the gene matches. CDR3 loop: CASSLYRGDQPQHF. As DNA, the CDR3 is TGTGCCAGCAGTTTATACAGGGGGGATCAGCCCCAGCATTTT.

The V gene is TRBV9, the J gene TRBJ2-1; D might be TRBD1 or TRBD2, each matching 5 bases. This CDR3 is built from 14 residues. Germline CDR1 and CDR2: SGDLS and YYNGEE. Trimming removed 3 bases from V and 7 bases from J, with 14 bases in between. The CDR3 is CASSGRHGTNEQFF. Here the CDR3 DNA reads TGTGCCAGCAGCGGACGTCACGGGACGAATGAGCAGTTCTTC.

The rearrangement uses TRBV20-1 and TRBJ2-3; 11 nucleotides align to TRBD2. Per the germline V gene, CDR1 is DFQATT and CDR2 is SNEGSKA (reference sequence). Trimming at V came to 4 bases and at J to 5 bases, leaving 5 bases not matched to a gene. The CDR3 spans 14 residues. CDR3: CSANSGRVKDTQYF. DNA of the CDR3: TGCAGTGCTAATAGCGGGAGGGTGAAAGATACGCAGTATTTT.

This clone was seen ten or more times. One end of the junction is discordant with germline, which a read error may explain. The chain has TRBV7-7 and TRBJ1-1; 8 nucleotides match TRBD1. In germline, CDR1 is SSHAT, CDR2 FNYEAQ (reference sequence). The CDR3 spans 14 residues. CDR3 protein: CASSLYQGATEAFF. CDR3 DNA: TGTGCTAGCAGTTTATACCAGGGGGCGACTGAAGCTTTCTTT. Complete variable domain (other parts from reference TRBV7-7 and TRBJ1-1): GAGVSQSPRYKVTKRGQDVTLRCDPISSHATLYWYQQALGQGPEFLTYFNYEAQPDKSGLPSDRFSAERPEGSISTLTIQRTEQRDSAMYRCASSLYQGATEAFFGQGTRLTVV.

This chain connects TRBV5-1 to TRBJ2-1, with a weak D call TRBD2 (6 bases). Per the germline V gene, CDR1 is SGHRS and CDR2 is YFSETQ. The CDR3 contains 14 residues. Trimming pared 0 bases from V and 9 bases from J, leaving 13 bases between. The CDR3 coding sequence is TGCGCCAGCAGCTTGGATACAGCCGGGGGTGAGCAGTTCTTC. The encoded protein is CASSLDTAGGEQFF.

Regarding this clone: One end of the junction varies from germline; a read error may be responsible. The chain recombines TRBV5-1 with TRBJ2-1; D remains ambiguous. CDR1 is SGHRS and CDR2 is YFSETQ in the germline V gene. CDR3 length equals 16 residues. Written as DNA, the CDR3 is TGCGCCCGCAGCTTGTTCCTCCAGGACTCCTACAATGAGCAGTTCTTC. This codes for CARSLFLQDSYNEQFF.

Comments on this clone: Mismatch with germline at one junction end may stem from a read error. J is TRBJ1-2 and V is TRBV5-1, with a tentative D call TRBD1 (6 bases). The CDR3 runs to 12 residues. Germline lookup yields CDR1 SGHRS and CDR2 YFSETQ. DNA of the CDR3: TGCGCCAGCAGCTTGGACGGGAAGGGGGAAAACTTC. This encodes CASSLDGKGENF. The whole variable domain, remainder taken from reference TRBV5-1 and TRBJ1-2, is KAGVTQTPRYLIKTRGQQVTLSCSPISGHRSVSWYQQTPGQGLQFLFEYFSETQRNKGNFPGRFSGRQFSNSRSEMNVSTLELGDSALYLCASSLDGKGENFGSGTRLTVV.

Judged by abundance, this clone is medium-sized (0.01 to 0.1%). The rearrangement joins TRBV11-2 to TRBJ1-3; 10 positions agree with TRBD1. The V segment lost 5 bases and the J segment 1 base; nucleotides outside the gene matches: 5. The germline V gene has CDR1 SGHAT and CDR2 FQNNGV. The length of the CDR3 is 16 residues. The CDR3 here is CASSGRTGGSGNTIYF. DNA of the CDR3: TGTGCCAGCAGCGGACGGACAGGGGGGTCTGGAAACACCATATATTTT.

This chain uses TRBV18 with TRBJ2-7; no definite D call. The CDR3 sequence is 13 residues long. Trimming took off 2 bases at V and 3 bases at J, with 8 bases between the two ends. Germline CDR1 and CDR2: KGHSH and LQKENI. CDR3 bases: TGTGCCAGCTCACCAAGCAGACTCTACGAGCAGTACTTC. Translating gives CASSPSRLYEQYF.

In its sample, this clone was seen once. CDR3 nucleotide sequence: TGTGCCAGCTCTCGAGAAAGGGGGATTGACGAGCAGTACTTC. Translated: CASSRERGIDEQYF. The chain has TRBV18 and TRBJ2-7, with a tentative D call TRBD1 (6 bases). V gave up 6 bases and J gave up 5 bases, with 17 bases separating them. Germline-derived CDR1 and CDR2 are KGHSH and LQKENI. The CDR3 covers 14 residues.

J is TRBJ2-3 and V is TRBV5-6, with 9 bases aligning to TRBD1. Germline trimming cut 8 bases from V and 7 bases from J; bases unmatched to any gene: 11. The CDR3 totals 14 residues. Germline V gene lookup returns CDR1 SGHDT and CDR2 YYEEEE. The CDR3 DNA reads TGTGCCAGTAGTTTGGGGACAGGGACATATACGCAGTATTTT. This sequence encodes CASSLGTGTYTQYF.

The CDR3 protein is CASSLVTGVGTGELFF. CDR3 nucleotide sequence: TGTGCCAGCAGCTTGGTTACAGGGGTTGGGACCGGGGAGCTGTTTTTT. V is TRBV5-5 and J is TRBJ2-2; TRBD1 matches 7 bases. J gave up 5 bases and V 0 bases, and 7 bases lay outside the gene matches. The CDR3 has 16 residues. Germline values: CDR1 SGHKS, CDR2 YYEKEE (reference sequence).